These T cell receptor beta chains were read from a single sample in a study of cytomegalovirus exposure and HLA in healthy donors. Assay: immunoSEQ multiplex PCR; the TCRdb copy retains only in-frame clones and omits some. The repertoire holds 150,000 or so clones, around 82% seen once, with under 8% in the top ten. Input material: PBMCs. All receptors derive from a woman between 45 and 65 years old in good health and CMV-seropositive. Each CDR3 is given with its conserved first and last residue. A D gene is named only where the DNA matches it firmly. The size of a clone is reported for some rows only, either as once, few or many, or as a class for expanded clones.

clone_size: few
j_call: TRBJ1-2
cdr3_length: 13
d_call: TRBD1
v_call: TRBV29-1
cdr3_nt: TGCAGCGTTGCCGGGACAGGTACTTCAGGCTACACCTTC
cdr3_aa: CSVAGTGTSGYTF

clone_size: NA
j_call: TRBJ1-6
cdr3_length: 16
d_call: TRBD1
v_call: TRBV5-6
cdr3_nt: TGTGCCAGCAGCTTGAGGGGGACAGGGCCAATTTCACCCCTCCACTTT
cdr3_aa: CASSLRGTGPISPLHF

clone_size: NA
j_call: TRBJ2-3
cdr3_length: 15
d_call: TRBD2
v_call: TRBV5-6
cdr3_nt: TGTGCCAGCAGCTTTAGACTAGCGGGGGGGGATACGCAGTATTTT
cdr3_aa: CASSFRLAGGDTQYF

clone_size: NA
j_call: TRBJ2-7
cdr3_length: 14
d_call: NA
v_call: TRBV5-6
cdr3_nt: TGTGCCAGCAGCTTTGGCCACAGCTCCTACGAGCAGTACTTC
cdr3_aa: CASSFGHSSYEQYF

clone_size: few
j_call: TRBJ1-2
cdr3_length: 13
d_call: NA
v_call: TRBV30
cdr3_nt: TGTGCCTGGTTTGGGCCCCGGGGTTATGGCTACACCTTC
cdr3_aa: CAWFGPRGYGYTF

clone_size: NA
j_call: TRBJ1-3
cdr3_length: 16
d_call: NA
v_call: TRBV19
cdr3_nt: TGTGCCACCAGCCTAACCTTGGCAGGTTCTGGAAACACCATATATTTT
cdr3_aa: CATSLTLAGSGNTIYF

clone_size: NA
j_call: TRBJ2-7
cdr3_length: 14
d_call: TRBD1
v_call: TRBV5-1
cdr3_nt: TGCGCCAGCAGCTTGTCGGCAGGGGGCTACGAGCAGTACTTC
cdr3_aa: CASSLSAGGYEQYF

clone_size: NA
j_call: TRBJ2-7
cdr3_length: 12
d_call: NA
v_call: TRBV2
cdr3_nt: TGTGCCAGCATGGGACTCTCCTACGAGCAGTACTTC
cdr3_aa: CASMGLSYEQYF

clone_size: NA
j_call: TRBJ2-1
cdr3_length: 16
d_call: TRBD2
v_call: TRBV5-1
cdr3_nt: TGCGCCAGCAGCTTGGCCAGCGGGGTCCTACAGCATGAGCAGTTCTTC
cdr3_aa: CASSLASGVLQHEQFF

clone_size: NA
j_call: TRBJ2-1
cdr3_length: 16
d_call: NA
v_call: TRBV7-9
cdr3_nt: TGTGCCAGCAGCTTAGCTCAACAGAGCACCTACAATGAGCAGTTCTTC
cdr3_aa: CASSLAQQSTYNEQFF

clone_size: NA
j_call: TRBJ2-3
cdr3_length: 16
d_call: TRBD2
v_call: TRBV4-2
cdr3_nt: TGTGCCAGCAGCCCCTCGGCTAGCGGGGGTTCGGATACGCAGTATTTT
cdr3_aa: CASSPSASGGSDTQYF

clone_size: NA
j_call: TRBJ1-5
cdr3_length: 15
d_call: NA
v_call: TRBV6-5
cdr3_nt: TGTGCCAGCAGTTACCCCCGCGACTCGAATCAGCCCCAGCATTTT
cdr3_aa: CASSYPRDSNQPQHF

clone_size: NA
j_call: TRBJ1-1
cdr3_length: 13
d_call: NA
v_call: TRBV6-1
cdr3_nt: TGTGCCAGCAGTGACGTGGGGGAGGGTGAAGCTTTCTTT
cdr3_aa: CASSDVGEGEAFF

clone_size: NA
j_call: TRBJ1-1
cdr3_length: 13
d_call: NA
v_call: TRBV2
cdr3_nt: TGTGCCAGCAGGTCCACAGGGTTCACTGAAGCTTTCTTT
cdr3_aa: CASRSTGFTEAFF

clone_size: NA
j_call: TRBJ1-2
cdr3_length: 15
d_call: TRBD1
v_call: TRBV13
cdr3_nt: TGTGCCAGCAGGGCATGGGACAGGCCCGGCGGGGGCTACACCTTC
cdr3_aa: CASRAWDRPGGGYTF

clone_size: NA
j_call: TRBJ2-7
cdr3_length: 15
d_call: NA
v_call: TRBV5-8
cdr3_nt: TGTGCCAGCAGCTTTATACTATCCGATGTCAACGAGCAGTACTTC
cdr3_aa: CASSFILSDVNEQYF

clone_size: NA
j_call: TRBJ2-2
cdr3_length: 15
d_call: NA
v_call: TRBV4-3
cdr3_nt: TGCGCCAGCAGCCAAGATGGCAAGAACACCGGGGAGCTGTTTTTT
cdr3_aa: CASSQDGKNTGELFF

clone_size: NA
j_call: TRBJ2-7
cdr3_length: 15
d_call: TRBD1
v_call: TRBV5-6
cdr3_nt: TGTGCCAGCAGCACCCCGGGACAGGGGGCTTACGAGCAGTACTTC
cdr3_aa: CASSTPGQGAYEQYF

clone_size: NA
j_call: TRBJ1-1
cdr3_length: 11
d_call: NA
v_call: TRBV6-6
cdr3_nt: TGTGCCAGTGGACAGCCCACTGAAGCTTTCTTT
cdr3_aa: CASGQPTEAFF

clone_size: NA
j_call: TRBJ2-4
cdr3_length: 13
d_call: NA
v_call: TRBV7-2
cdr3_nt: TGTGCCAGCAGCTTGATAGCGGAAGGGATTCAGTACTTC
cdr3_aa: CASSLIAEGIQYF

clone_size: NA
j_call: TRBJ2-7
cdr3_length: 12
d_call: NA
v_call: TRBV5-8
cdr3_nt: TGTGCCAGCAGCTTGGATCTCTACGAGCAGTACTTC
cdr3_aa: CASSLDLYEQYF

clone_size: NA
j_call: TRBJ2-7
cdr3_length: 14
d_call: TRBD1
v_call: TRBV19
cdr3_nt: TGTGCCAGTAGTATGACAGGGGATATGTACGAGCAGTACTTC
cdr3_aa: CASSMTGDMYEQYF

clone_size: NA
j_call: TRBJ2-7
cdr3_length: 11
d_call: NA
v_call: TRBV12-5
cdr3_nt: TGTGCTAGTGGCCCTTACTACGAGCAGTACTTC
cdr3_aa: CASGPYYEQYF

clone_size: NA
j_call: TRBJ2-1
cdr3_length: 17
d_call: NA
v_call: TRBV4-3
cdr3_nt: TGCGCCAGCAGCCAAGACTGGGACGGGAGCTCCTACAATGAGCAGTTCTTC
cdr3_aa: CASSQDWDGSSYNEQFF

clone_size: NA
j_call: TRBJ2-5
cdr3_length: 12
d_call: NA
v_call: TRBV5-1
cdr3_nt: TGCGCCAGCCGCGGGGGCCTGGAGACCCAGTACTTC
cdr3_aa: CASRGGLETQYF

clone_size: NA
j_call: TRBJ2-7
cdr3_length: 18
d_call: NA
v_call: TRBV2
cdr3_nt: TGTGCCAGCAGTGAAGGGTGGGCTAGCAATATCAACTCCTACGAGCAGTACTTC
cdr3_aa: CASSEGWASNINSYEQYF

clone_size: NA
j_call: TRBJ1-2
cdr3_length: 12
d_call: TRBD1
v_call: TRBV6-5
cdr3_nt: TGTGCCACCCGGACAGGGCAGAATGGCTACACCTTC
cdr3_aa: CATRTGQNGYTF

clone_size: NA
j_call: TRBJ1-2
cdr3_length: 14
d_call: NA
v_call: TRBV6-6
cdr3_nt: TGTGCCAGCAGTTACTCTCTAGGCGACGAGGGCTACACCTTC
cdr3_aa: CASSYSLGDEGYTF

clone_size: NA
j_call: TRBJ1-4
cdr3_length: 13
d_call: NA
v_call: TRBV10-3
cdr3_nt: TGTGCCATCAGTGCCCAGGATAATGAAAAACTGTTTTTT
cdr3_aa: CAISAQDNEKLFF

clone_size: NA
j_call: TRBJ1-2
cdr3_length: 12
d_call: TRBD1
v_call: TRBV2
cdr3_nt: TGTGCCAGCGTACGGGACAGGGATGGCTACACCTTC
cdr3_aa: CASVRDRDGYTF

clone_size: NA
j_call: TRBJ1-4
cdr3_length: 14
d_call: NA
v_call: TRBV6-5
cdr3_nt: TGTGCCAGCAGTTACTCGACTGGGAATGAAAAACTGTTTTTT
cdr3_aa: CASSYSTGNEKLFF

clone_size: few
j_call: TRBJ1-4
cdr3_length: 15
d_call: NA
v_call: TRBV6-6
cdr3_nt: TGTGCCAGCAGGAATGGGGGAGGGGGGAATGAAAAACTGTTTTTT
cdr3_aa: CASRNGGGGNEKLFF

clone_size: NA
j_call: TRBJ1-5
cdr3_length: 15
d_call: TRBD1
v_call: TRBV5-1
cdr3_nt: TGCGCCAGCAGCTTGGGACAGGGCCCCAATCAGCCCCAGCATTTT
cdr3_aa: CASSLGQGPNQPQHF

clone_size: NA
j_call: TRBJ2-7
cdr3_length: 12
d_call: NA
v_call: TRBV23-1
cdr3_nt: TGCGCCAGCAGTCAGGGGGCGTACGAGCAGTACTTC
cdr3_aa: CASSQGAYEQYF

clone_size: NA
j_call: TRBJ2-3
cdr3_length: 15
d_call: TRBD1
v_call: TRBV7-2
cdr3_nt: TGTGCCAGCAGCTCTCGGGACAGGGTTTCGGATACGCAGTATTTT
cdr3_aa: CASSSRDRVSDTQYF

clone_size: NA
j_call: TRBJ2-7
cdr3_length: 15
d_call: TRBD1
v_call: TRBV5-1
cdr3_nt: TGCGCCAGCAGCTGGAATGGACAGGGGGCCTACGAGCAGTACTTC
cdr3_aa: CASSWNGQGAYEQYF

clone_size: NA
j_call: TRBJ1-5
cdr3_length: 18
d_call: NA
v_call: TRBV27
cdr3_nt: TGTGCCAGCAGTCCTAGGGGGGGACGGATCTATAGCAATCAGCCCCAGCATTTT
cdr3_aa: CASSPRGGRIYSNQPQHF

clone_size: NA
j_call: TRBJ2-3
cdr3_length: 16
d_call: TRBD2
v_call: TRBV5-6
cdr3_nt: TGTGCCAGCAGCGCGGGACTAGCGGGTGACACAGATACGCAGTATTTT
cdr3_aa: CASSAGLAGDTDTQYF

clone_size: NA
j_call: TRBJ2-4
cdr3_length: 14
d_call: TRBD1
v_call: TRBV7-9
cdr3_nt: TGTGCCAGCTCGGACAGGGACGCCAAAAACATTCAGTACTTC
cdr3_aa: CASSDRDAKNIQYF

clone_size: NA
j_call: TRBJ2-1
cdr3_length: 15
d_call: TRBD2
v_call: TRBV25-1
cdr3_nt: TGTGCCAGCAGTGCCGGGACTAGCGCATACAATGAGCAGTTCTTC
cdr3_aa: CASSAGTSAYNEQFF

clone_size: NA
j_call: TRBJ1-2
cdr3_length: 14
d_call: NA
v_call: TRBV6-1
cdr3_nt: TGTGCCAGCAGCGAGTCGACCTCGGGGGGTGGCTACACCTTC
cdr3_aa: CASSESTSGGGYTF